This TCR beta chain comes out of a study of neurological immune-mediated disorders. Broader study findings: A possible signature was seen in one related-CDR3 cluster, into which phylogenetic grouping placed the repertoires of 18 of 34 multiple sclerosis patients. None of the CDR3 amino acid sequences of expanded clones were shared across subjects, and this suggested private repertoires in all groups. The greatest TCR clonal expansion occurred in HTLV-1-associated myelopathy and the least in multiple sclerosis, which fell below healthy controls.

The CDR3 has 13 residues. CDR1 is MNHNS, CDR2 SASEGT, per germline. J lost 4 bases, V lost 6 bases, and 3 bases had no gene match. Each sequencing run yielded over 180 million TCR-beta sequences from 15-18 subjects. TCRdb reprocessed the 5' RACE reads with MiXCR, giving one entry per CDR3 protein. The sample lists 25,000 to 40,000 distinct CDR3 sequences, about 1.4% occurring once. At least ten counts were recorded for this clonotype. Its specificity is not known. Sequencing input: PBMCs. This chain uses TRBV6-1 with TRBJ1-1; TRBD1 agrees at 9 bases. This receptor was identified in a woman in her twenties or thirties with multiple sclerosis. CDR3 residues: CASRDRGGTEAFF. CDR3 nucleotides: TGTGCCAGCAGGGACAGGGGAGGCACTGAAGCTTTCTTT.